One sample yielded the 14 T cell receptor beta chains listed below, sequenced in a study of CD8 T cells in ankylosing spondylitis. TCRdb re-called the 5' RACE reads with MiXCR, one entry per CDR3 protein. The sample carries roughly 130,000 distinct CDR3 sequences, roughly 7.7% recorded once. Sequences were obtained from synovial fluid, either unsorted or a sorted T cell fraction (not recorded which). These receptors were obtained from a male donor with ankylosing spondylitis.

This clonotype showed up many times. The DNA for the CDR3 is TGTGCCAGCAGTGACGTCGGTTCAGAGACCCAGTACTTC. Translated: CASSDVGSETQYF. The V call is TRBV2, the J call TRBJ2-5; D not resolved. V was shortened by 3 bases and J by 4 bases, with 9 bases between the two germline ends. The germline V gene encodes CDR1 SNHLY and CDR2 FYNNEI. CDR3 length equals 13 residues.

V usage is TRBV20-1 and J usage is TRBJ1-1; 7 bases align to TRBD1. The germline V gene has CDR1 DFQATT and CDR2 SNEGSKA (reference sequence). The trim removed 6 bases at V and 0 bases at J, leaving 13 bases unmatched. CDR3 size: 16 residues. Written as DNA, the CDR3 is TGCAGTGCCGGATATACAGGGGAAGGTGTGAACACTGAAGCTTTCTTT. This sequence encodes CSAGYTGEGVNTEAFF.

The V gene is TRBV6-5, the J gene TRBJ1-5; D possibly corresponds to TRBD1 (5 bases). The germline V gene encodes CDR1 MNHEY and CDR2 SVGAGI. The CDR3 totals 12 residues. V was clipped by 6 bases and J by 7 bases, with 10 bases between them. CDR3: CASSHPGQPQHF. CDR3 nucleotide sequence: TGTGCCAGCAGCCACCCAGGGCAGCCCCAGCATTTT.

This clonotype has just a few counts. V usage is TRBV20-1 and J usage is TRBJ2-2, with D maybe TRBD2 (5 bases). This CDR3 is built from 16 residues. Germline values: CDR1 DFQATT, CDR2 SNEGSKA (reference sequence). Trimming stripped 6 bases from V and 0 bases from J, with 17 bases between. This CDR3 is CSAPLAGDANTGELFF. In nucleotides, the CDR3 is TGCAGTGCCCCATTGGCGGGCGACGCGAACACCGGGGAGCTGTTTTTT.

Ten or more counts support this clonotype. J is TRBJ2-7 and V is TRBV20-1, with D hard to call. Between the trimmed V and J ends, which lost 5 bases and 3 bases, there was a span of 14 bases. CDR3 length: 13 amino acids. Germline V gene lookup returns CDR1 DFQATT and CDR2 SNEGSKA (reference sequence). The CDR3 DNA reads TGCAGTGCTCTTCCCCAGTACGACTACGAGCAGTACTTC. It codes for CSALPQYDYEQYF.

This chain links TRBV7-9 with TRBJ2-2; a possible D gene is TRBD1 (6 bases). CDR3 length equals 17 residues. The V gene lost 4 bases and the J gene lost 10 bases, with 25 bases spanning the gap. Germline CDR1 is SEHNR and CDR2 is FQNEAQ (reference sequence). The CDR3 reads CASSSVKFAGETEELFF. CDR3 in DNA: TGTGCCAGCAGCTCTGTGAAGTTCGCAGGGGAGACGGAGGAGCTGTTTTTT.

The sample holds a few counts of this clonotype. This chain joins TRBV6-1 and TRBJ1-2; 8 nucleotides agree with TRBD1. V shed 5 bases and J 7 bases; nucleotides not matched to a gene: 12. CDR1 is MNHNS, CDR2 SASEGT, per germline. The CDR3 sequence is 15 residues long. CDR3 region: CASSLRFDRGSGYTF. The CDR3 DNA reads TGTGCCAGCAGTCTCCGATTTGACAGGGGAAGTGGCTACACCTTC.

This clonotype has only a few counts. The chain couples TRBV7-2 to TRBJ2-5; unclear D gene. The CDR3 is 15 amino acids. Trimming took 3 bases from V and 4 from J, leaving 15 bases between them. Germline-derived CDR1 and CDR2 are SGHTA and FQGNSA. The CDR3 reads CASSFNKGKGETQYF. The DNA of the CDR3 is TGTGCCAGCAGCTTTAATAAGGGAAAAGGAGAGACCCAGTACTTC.

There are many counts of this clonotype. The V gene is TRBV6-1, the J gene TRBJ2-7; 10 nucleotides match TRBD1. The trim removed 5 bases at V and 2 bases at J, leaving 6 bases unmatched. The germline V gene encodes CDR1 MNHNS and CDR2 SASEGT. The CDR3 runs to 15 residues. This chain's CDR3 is CASSPRQGAAYEQYF. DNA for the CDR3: TGTGCCAGCAGTCCTAGACAGGGGGCCGCCTACGAGCAGTACTTC.

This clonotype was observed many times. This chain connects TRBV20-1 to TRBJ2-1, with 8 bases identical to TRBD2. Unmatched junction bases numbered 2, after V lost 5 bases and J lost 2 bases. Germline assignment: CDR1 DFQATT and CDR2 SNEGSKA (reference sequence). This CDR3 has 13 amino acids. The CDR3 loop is CSADSGTYNEQFF. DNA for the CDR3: TGCAGTGCTGATAGCGGGACCTACAATGAGCAGTTCTTC.

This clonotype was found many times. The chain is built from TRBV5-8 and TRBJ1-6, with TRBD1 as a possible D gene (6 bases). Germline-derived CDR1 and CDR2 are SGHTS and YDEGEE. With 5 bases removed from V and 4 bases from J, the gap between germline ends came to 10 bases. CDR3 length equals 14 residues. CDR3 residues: CASSLRGYNSPLHF. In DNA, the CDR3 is TGTGCCAGCAGTTTAAGGGGGTATAATTCACCCCTCCACTTT.

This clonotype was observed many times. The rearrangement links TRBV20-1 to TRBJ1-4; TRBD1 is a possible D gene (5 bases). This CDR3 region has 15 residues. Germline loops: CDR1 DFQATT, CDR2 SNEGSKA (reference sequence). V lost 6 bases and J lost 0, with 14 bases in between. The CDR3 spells CSAPDSRTTNEKLFF. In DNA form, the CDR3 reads TGCAGTGCCCCAGACAGCCGAACAACTAATGAAAAACTGTTTTTT.

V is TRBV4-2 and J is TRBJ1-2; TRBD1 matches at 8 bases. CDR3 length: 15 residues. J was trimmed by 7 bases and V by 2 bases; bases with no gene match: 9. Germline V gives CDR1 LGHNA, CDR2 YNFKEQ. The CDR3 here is CASSQPWTGSTGYTF. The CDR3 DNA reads TGTGCCAGCAGCCAACCCTGGACAGGGTCAACTGGCTACACCTTC.

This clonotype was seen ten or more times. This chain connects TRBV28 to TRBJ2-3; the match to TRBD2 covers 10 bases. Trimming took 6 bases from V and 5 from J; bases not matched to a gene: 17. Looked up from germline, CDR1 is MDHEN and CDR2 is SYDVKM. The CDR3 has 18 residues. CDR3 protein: CASSLRRASGGSGDTQYF. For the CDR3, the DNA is TGTGCCAGCAGCCTTCGGAGGGCTAGCGGGGGCTCCGGAGATACGCAGTATTTT.